The 27 T cell receptor beta chains below all came from one sample that was sequenced in a study of cytomegalovirus exposure and HLA in healthy donors. 60 Vbeta and 13 Jbeta primers were used in PCR. The protocol was immunoSEQ multiplex PCR, while the TCRdb copy is restricted to in-frame clones and leaves out a portion. Listed are tens of thousands of clones; around 10% falls within the top ten. The sample taken for sequencing was PBMCs. The receptors here all came from a woman in her 50s in good health and CMV-seropositive.

The chain has TRBV18 and TRBJ2-1; D is uncertain. Looked up from germline, CDR1 is KGHSH and CDR2 is LQKENI. The CDR3 covers 13 residues. Trimming pared 5 bases from V and 6 bases from J, leaving 11 bases between. CDR3 region: CASSGQVGNEQFF. The CDR3 nucleotides are TGTGCCAGCTCAGGGCAGGTGGGCAATGAGCAGTTCTTC. Using reference TRBV18 and TRBJ2-1 for the parts outside the CDR3, the full variable domain is NAGVMQNPRHLVRRRGQEARLRCSPMKGHSHVYWYRQLPEEGLKFMVYLQKENIIDESGMPKERFSAEFPKEGPSILRIQQVVRGDSAAYFCASSGQVGNEQFFGPGTRLTVL.

This sequence joins TRBV6-1 and TRBJ2-3, with D hard to call. CDR1 is MNHNS and CDR2 is SASEGT in the germline V gene. V was clipped by 2 bases and J by 3 bases, with 9 bases between them. The CDR3 totals 14 residues. The CDR3 DNA is TGTGCCAGCAGTGAACGACTCGGGACAGATACGCAGTATTTT. Amino acids: CASSERLGTDTQYF.

This chain connects TRBV29-1 to TRBJ1-3; D is possibly TRBD1 (6 bases). Trimming removed 6 bases from V and 2 bases from J, with 32 bases in between. CDR1 and CDR2 (germline): SQVTM, ANQGSEA. This CDR3 has 20 residues. CDR3 in DNA: TGCAGCGTATTCGCTAAAGAATTCTCCGAGACAGGAGGAGCTGGAAACACCATATATTTT. This sequence encodes CSVFAKEFSETGGAGNTIYF.

V and J are TRBV11-2 and TRBJ2-7, with D maybe TRBD2 (5 bases). CDR1 is SGHAT and CDR2 is FQNNGV in the germline V gene. The CDR3 contains 13 residues. The ends were cut back, 5 bases at V and 6 bases at J, with 14 bases in the middle. CDR3 residues: CASSVSGGFEQYF. In nucleotides, the CDR3 is TGTGCCAGCAGCGTTTCCGGAGGATTCGAGCAGTACTTC.

J is TRBJ1-1 and V is TRBV10-3, with a weak D call TRBD1 (6 bases). V gave up 3 bases and J gave up 1 base, with 15 bases separating them. The CDR3 consists of 16 residues. Germline CDR1 and CDR2: ENHRY and SYGVKD. CDR3: CAISDLAGTTNTEAFF. The CDR3, as DNA: TGTGCCATCAGTGACTTAGCCGGGACAACGAACACTGAAGCTTTCTTT.

This sequence joins TRBV5-1 and TRBJ2-2, with D possibly matching TRBD1 (5 bases). Germline V gene sequence: CDR1 SGHRS, CDR2 YFSETQ. CDR3 length: 18 amino acids. V was pared by 5 bases and J by 5 bases, with 25 bases between. The CDR3 spells CASRASFLATGRTGELFF. The CDR3 DNA sequence: TGCGCCAGCAGGGCTTCCTTTTTGGCCACAGGAAGAACCGGGGAGCTGTTTTTT.

The rearrangement links TRBV7-9 to TRBJ2-5, with D perhaps matching TRBD1 (6 bases). The germline V gene encodes CDR1 SEHNR and CDR2 FQNEAQ (reference sequence). V was pared by 5 bases and J by 2 bases, with 15 bases between. CDR3 length equals 15 residues. The CDR3 DNA follows: TGTGCCAGCAGCGTGGGGACATTTTATCAAGAGACCCAGTACTTC. Its translation: CASSVGTFYQETQYF.

The V gene is TRBV19, the J gene TRBJ2-2; D may be TRBD2 (5 bases). The CDR3 runs to 15 residues. Per the germline V gene, CDR1 is LNHDA and CDR2 is SQIVND (reference sequence). V was clipped by 2 bases and J by 5 bases, with 12 bases between them. In DNA, the CDR3 is TGTGCCAGTAGTATAACCGGGGTCGAGACCGGGGAGCTGTTTTTT. Translating gives CASSITGVETGELFF.

This chain uses TRBV30 with TRBJ2-2; D unclear. The germline gives CDR1 GTSNPN, CDR2 SVGIG (reference sequence). Trimming removed 5 bases at V and 3 bases at J, with 13 bases between. The CDR3 is made up of 14 amino acids. CDR3 sequence reads: CAWEPILDTGELFF. For the CDR3, the DNA is TGTGCCTGGGAGCCGATCCTCGACACCGGGGAGCTGTTTTTT. Filled out from reference TRBV30 and TRBJ2-2, the complete variable domain reads SQTIHQWPATLVQPVGSPLSLECTVEGTSNPNLYWYRQAAGRGLQLLFYSVGIGQISSEVPQNLSASRPQDRQFILSSKKLLLSDSGFYLCAWEPILDTGELFFGEGSRLTVL.

V gene TRBV15 combines with J gene TRBJ2-7; a weak D match, TRBD1 (6 bases). Germline V gives CDR1 LNHNV, CDR2 YYDKDF (reference sequence). This CDR3 has 13 residues. V was trimmed by 8 bases and J by 5 bases, leaving 16 bases between them. This CDR3 reads CATGRGILDEQYF. CDR3 coding DNA: TGTGCCACCGGAAGGGGGATTTTAGACGAGCAGTACTTC.

V gene TRBV30 combines with J gene TRBJ2-1; TRBD1 agrees at 8 bases. J gave up 5 bases and V 3 bases, and 6 bases lay outside the gene matches. In germline, CDR1 is GTSNPN, CDR2 SVGIG (reference sequence). The CDR3 has 14 amino acids. DNA for the CDR3: TGTGCCTGGAGCCGGGACAGGTCCGACAATGAGCAGTTCTTC. Protein sequence: CAWSRDRSDNEQFF.

J is TRBJ2-5 and V is TRBV9, with D tentatively TRBD1 (6 bases). V was trimmed by 4 bases and J by 5 bases, leaving 15 bases between them. Germline V CDR1 and CDR2: SGDLS, YYNGEE. This CDR3 comprises 14 residues. DNA of the CDR3: TGTGCCAGCAGCCCTTCAGGGGTTGTGGAGACCCAGTACTTC. Residues: CASSPSGVVETQYF.

This sequence joins TRBV28 and TRBJ1-2, with TRBD1 matching 9 bases. V lost 7 bases, J lost 8 bases, and 11 bases stayed unmatched. CDR3 length equals 14 residues. The V gene's germline CDR1 is MDHEN and CDR2 SYDVKM. The CDR3 DNA is TGTGCCAGCAACCGGGGCGGGACAGGGTACGGCTACACCTTC. It is translated as CASNRGGTGYGYTF.

The CDR3 nucleotides are TGTGCCAGCAGACCTCTAGGACAGGGCAACACTGAAGCTTTCTTT. This translates into CASRPLGQGNTEAFF. The V and J genes are TRBV6-5 and TRBJ1-1, with 8 bases aligning to TRBD1. The germline gives CDR1 MNHEY, CDR2 SVGAGI. The V gene end was trimmed by 6 bases and the J gene end by 2 bases; junction bases not matched to a gene: 8. This CDR3 is 15 amino acids long.

V and J are TRBV18 and TRBJ2-7, with 7 bases aligning to TRBD2. From germline, CDR1 is KGHSH and CDR2 LQKENI. V lost 8 bases and J lost 5; bases outside the gene matches: 12. The CDR3 is made up of 14 amino acids. The CDR3 DNA sequence: TGTGCCAGCAAAAGCGGGACCGAAGGACACGAGCAGTACTTC. Its translation: CASKSGTEGHEQYF.

The rearrangement joins TRBV18 to TRBJ2-7, with TRBD2 matching over 10 bases. CDR3 length equals 15 residues. Trimming at V came to 2 bases and at J to 3 bases, leaving 4 bases not matched to a gene. The germline gives CDR1 KGHSH, CDR2 LQKENI. CDR3 amino acids: CASSPKREGLYEQYF. In DNA, the CDR3 is TGTGCCAGCTCACCAAAGCGGGAGGGTCTCTACGAGCAGTACTTC.

The genes are TRBV2 and TRBJ2-3; 10 positions match TRBD2. CDR1 is SNHLY, CDR2 FYNNEI, per germline. The trim removed 8 bases at V and 0 bases at J, leaving 17 bases unmatched. The CDR3 is made up of 19 amino acids. CDR3 DNA sequence: TGTGCCAGCGACCAGGCAGCCGGGACTAGCGATTCTAGCACAGATACGCAGTATTTT. This sequence encodes CASDQAAGTSDSSTDTQYF. The full variable domain, its missing parts supplied by reference TRBV2 and TRBJ2-3, is EPEVTQTPSHQVTQMGQEVILRCVPISNHLYFYWYRQILGQKVEFLVSFYNNEISEKSEIFDDQFSVERPDGSNFTLKIRSTKLEDSAMYFCASDQAAGTSDSSTDTQYFGPGTRLTVL.

The V gene is TRBV12-5, the J gene TRBJ2-3, with 12 bases aligning to TRBD2. V dropped 4 bases and J dropped 4; count of bases not matched to a gene: 6. CDR1 is LGHNT and CDR2 is FRNRAP in the germline V gene. This CDR3 spans 16 amino acids. The CDR3, as DNA: TGTGCTAGTGGTTCCCGACTAGCGGGGGTATCAGATACGCAGTATTTT. It specifies CASGSRLAGVSDTQYF.

The CDR3 nucleotides are TGCGCCAGCAGGGATACAGGGGATAGTGAAGCTTTCTTT. It is translated as CASRDTGDSEAFF. V gene TRBV5-1 combines with J gene TRBJ1-1; 7 positions agree with TRBD1. The CDR3 spans 13 residues. Germline V gene lookup returns CDR1 SGHRS and CDR2 YFSETQ. The V and J ends lost 5 bases and 7 bases, in that order; junction bases with no gene match: 8. Complete variable domain (other parts from reference TRBV5-1 and TRBJ1-1): KAGVTQTPRYLIKTRGQQVTLSCSPISGHRSVSWYQQTPGQGLQFLFEYFSETQRNKGNFPGRFSGRQFSNSRSEMNVSTLELGDSALYLCASRDTGDSEAFFGQGTRLTVV.

The V gene is TRBV6-5, the J gene TRBJ2-2, with D perhaps matching TRBD1 (5 bases). The CDR3 loop spans 14 amino acids. The V gene lost 7 bases and the J gene lost 5 bases, with 14 bases spanning the gap. Germline V gene data show CDR1 as MNHEY and CDR2 as SVGAGI. The CDR3, as DNA: TGTGCCAGCAATGGTCAGGGTGGTACCGGGGAGCTGTTTTTT. This translates into CASNGQGGTGELFF.

The J gene is TRBJ2-7, the V gene TRBV18, with a tentative D call TRBD1 (6 bases). This CDR3 comprises 14 residues. V shed 3 bases and J shed 1 base, with 10 bases lying between them. The germline gives CDR1 KGHSH, CDR2 LQKENI. CDR3 DNA: TGTGCCAGCTCACCGACAACAGGGTCCTACGAGCAGTACTTC. This translates into CASSPTTGSYEQYF.

This chain uses TRBV5-6 with TRBJ2-4; no reliable D call. Trimming shortened V by 0 bases and J by 6 bases, and 4 bases separated the two germline ends. The CDR3 is 12 residues long. Germline CDR1 SGHDT, CDR2 YYEEEE. This chain's CDR3 is CASSLARNIQYF. The CDR3 DNA follows: TGTGCCAGCAGCTTGGCTAGAAACATTCAGTACTTC. The variable domain in full, with the rest retrieved from reference TRBV5-6 and TRBJ2-4, is DAGVTQSPTHLIKTRGQQVTLRCSPKSGHDTVSWYQQALGQGPQFIFQYYEEEERQRGNFPDRFSGHQFPNYSSELNVNALLLGDSALYLCASSLARNIQYFGAGTRLSVL.

The J gene is TRBJ1-1, the V gene TRBV19; D ambiguous. CDR1 and CDR2 from the germline V gene are LNHDA and SQIVND (reference sequence). The V gene lost 5 bases and the J gene lost 6 bases, with 7 bases spanning the gap. The CDR3 consists of 11 residues. CDR3 sequence: CASSPVPEAFF. CDR3 bases: TGTGCCAGTAGTCCGGTCCCTGAAGCTTTCTTT.

V is TRBV2 and J is TRBJ2-7; 9 positions agree with TRBD1. The V gene end was trimmed by 6 bases and the J gene end by 3 bases; junction bases not matched to a gene: 6. There are 14 residues in the CDR3. Germline V gene data show CDR1 as SNHLY and CDR2 as FYNNEI. The CDR3 DNA follows: TGTGCCAGCAGGGGGACAGGGTCCTTCTACGAGCAGTACTTC. This encodes CASRGTGSFYEQYF.

The CDR3 reads CASRPTVGETQYF. The CDR3 DNA sequence: TGCGCCAGCAGACCGACAGTAGGAGAGACCCAGTACTTC. The chain has TRBV5-1 and TRBJ2-5; D is possibly TRBD1 (5 bases). The germline V and J ends were trimmed by 5 bases and 4 bases, with 12 bases remaining between them. Germline V gene lookup returns CDR1 SGHRS and CDR2 YFSETQ. The CDR3 consists of 13 residues.

The chain links TRBV27 to TRBJ2-5; D is uncertain. V was clipped by 11 bases and J by 2 bases, with 12 bases between them. Germline lookup yields CDR1 MNHEY and CDR2 SMNVEV (reference sequence). The CDR3 is 12 residues long. CDR3 coding DNA: TGTGCCGGAAGCGCCTCGCAAGAGACCCAGTACTTC. Its protein product is CAGSASQETQYF.

The chain joins TRBV30 to TRBJ1-5, with D perhaps matching TRBD1 (6 bases). Trimming removed 0 bases from V and 0 bases from J, with 15 bases in between. Germline lookup yields CDR1 GTSNPN and CDR2 SVGIG (reference sequence). CDR3 length: 17 amino acids. CDR3: CAWSVSRGTFSNQPQHF. CDR3 nucleotides: TGTGCCTGGAGTGTAAGCAGGGGAACCTTTAGCAATCAGCCCCAGCATTTT.